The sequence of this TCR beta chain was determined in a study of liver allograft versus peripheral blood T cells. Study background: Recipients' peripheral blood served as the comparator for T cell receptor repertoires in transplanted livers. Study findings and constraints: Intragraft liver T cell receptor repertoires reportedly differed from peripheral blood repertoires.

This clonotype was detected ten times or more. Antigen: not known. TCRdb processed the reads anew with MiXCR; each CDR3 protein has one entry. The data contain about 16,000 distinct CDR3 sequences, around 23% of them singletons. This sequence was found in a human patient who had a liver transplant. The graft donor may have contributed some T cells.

CDR3 sequence: CASSTGTLGDTQYF. The CDR3 nucleotides are TGTGCCAGCAGCACCGGGACTTTGGGGGATACGCAGTATTTT. This rearrangement joins TRBV5-6 to TRBJ2-3, with D tentatively TRBD2 (6 bases). CDR1 is SGHDT, CDR2 YYEEEE, per germline. This CDR3 has 14 residues. Trimming pared 4 bases from V and 6 bases from J, leaving 15 bases between.